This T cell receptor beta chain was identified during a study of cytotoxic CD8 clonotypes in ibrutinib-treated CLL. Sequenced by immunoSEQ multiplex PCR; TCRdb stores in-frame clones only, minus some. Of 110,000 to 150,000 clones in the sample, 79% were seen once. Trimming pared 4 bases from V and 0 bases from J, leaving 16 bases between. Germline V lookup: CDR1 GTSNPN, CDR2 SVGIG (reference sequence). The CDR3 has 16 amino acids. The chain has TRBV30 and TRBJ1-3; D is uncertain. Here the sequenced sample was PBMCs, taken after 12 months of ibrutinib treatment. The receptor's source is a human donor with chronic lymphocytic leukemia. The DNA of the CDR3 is TGTGCCTGGATCCGCGCCGCCGCTAGCTCTGGAAACACCATATATTTT. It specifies CAWIRAAASSGNTIYF.